Listed here is a single T cell receptor (beta chain). This sample stems from a study of T cell changes during pregnancy in multiple sclerosis. Produced via immunoSEQ multiplex PCR; TCRdb's table is partial and in-frame only. This sample has 60,000 to 70,000 clones, with around 90% found just once. The CDR3 has 14 amino acids. Germline CDR1 MNHNS, CDR2 SASEGT. V dropped 8 bases and J dropped 5; count of bases not matched to a gene: 5. The chain uses TRBV6-1 and TRBJ1-5, with 11 bases aligning to TRBD1. Specimen: peripheral blood, collected in the third trimester of pregnancy. The TCR comes from a female donor in good health, enrolled as a control in a pregnancy study. The CDR3 DNA reads TGTGCCAGCGGGGGACAGGGGGGATATCAGCCCCAGCATTTT. Residues: CASGGQGGYQPQHF.